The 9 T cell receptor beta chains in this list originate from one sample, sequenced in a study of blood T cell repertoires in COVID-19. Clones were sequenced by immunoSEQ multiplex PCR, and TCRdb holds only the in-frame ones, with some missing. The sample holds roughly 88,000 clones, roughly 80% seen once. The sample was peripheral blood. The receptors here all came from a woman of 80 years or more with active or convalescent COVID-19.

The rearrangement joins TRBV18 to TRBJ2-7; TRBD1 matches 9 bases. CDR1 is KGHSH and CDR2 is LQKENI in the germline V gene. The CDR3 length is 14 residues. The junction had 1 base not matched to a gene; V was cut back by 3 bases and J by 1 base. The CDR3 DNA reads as TGTGCCAGCTCACCTGGACAGGGGTCCTACGAGCAGTACTTC. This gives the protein CASSPGQGSYEQYF.

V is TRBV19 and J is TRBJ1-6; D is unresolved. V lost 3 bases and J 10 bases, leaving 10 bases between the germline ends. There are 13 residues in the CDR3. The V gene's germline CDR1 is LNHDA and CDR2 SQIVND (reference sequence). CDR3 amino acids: CASSIAASSPLHF. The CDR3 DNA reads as TGTGCCAGTAGTATCGCTGCAAGCTCACCCCTCCACTTT.

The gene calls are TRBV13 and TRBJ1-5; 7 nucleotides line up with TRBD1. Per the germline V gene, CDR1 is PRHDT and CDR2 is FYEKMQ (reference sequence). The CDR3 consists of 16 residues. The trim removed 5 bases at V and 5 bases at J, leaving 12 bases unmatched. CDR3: CASSTHPDRPDQPQHF. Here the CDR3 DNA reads TGTGCCAGCAGCACCCATCCGGACAGGCCCGATCAGCCCCAGCATTTT. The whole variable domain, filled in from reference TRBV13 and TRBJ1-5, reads AAGVIQSPRHLIKEKRETATLKCYPIPRHDTVYWYQQGPGQDPQFLISFYEKMQSDKGSIPDRFSAQQFSDYHSELNMSSLELGDSALYFCASSTHPDRPDQPQHFGDGTRLSIL.

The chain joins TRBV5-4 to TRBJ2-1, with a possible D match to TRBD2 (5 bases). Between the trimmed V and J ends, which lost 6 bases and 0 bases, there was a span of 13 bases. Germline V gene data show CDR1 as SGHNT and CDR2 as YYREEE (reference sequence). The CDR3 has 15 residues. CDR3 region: CASTVIGSSYNEQFF. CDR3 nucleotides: TGTGCCAGCACCGTGATAGGGAGCTCCTACAATGAGCAGTTCTTC.

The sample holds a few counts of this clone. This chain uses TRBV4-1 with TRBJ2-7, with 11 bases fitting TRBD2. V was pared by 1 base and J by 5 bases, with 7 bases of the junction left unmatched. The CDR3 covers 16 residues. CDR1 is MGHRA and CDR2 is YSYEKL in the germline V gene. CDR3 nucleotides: TGCGCCAGCAGCCAAGTCCTTAGCGGGAGGGCCCACGAGCAGTACTTC. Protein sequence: CASSQVLSGRAHEQYF.

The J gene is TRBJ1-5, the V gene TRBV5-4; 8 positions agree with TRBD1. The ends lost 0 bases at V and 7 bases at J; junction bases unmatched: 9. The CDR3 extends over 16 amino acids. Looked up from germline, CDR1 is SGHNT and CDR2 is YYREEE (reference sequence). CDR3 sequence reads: CASSLGGTGGVQPQHF. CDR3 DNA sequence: TGTGCCAGCAGCTTGGGTGGGACAGGAGGGGTGCAGCCCCAGCATTTT.

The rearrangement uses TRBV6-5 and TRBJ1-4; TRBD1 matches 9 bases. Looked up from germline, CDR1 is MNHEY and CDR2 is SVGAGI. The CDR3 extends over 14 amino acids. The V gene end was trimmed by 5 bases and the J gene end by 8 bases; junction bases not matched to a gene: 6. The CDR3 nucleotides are TGTGCCAGCAGTCTCAGGACAGGGGTCGAAAAACTGTTTTTT. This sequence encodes CASSLRTGVEKLFF.

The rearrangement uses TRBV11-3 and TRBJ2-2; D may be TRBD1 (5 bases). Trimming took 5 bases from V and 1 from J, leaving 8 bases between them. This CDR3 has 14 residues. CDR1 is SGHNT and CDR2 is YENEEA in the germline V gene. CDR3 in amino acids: CASSQQGNTGELFF. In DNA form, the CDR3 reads TGTGCCAGCAGCCAGCAGGGGAACACCGGGGAGCTGTTTTTT. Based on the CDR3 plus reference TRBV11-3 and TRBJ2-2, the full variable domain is EAGVVQSPRYKIIEKKQPVAFWCNPISGHNTLYWYLQNLGQGPELLIRYENEEAVDDSQLPKDRFSAERLKGVDSTLKIQPAELGDSAVYLCASSQQGNTGELFFGEGSRLTVL.

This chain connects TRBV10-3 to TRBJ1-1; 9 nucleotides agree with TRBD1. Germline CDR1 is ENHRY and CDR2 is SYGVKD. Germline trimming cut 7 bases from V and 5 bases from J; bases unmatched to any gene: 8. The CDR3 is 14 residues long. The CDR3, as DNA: TGTGCCATCACCCAACAGGGGGCAGGGACTGAAGCTTTCTTT. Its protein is CAITQQGAGTEAFF.